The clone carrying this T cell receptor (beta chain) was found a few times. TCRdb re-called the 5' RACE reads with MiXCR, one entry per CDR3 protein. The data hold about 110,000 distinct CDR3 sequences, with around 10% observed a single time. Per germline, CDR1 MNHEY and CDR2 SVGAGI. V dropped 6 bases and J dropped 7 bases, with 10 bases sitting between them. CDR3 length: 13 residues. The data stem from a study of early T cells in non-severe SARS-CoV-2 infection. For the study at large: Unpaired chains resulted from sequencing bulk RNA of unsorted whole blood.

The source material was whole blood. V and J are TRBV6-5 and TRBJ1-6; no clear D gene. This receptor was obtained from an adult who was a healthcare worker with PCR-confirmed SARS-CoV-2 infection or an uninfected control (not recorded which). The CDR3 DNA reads TGTGCCAGCAGGCAACGGGAAAATTCACCCCTCCACTTT. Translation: CASRQRENSPLHF.